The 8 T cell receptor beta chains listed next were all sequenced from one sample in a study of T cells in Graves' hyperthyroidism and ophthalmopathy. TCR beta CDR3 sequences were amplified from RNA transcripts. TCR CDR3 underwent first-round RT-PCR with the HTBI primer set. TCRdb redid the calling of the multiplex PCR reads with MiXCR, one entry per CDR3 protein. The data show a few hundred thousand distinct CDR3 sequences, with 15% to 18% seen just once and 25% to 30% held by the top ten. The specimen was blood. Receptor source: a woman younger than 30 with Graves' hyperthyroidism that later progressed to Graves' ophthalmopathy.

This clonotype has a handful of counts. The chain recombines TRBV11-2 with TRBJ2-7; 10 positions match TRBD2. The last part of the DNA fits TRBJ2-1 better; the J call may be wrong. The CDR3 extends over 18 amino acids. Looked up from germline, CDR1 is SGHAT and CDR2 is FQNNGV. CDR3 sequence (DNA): TGTGCCAGCAGCTTAGGTCAAGGGGAGCGGGAGGGCTTGTACGAGCAGTTCTTC. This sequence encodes CASSLGQGEREGLYEQFF.

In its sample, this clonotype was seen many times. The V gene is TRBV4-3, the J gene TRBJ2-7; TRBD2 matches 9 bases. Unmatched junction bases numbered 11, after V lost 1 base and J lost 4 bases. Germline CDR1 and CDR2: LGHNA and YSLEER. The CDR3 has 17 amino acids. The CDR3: CASSQGGRLAGFYEQYF. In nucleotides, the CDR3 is TGCGCCAGCAGCCAAGGGGGCCGTCTAGCGGGATTTTACGAGCAGTACTTC.

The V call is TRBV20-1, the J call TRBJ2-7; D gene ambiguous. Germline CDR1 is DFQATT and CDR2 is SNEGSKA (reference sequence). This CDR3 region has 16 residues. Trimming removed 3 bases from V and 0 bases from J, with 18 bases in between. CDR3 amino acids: CSASGVGPQSSYEQYF. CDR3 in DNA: TGCAGTGCTAGTGGGGTTGGCCCGCAGAGCTCCTACGAGCAGTACTTC.

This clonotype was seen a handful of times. The CDR3 DNA sequence: TGTGCCATCAGGCCCGGGACAGGCCTCCTCCCGTGGGTGAACACTGAAGCTTTCTTT. It specifies CAIRPGTGLLPWVNTEAFF. The V call is TRBV10-3, the J call TRBJ1-1, with 8 bases fitting TRBD1. Germline CDR1 is ENHRY and CDR2 is SYGVKD. CDR3 size: 19 residues. The ends lost 6 bases at V and 0 bases at J; junction bases unmatched: 18.

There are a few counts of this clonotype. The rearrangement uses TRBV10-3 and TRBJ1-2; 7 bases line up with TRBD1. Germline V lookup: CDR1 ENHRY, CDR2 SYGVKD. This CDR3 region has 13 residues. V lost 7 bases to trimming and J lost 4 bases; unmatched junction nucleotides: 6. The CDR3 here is CAITGGSGYGYTF. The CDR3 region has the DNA TGTGCCATCACAGGGGGTTCGGGCTATGGCTACACCTTC.

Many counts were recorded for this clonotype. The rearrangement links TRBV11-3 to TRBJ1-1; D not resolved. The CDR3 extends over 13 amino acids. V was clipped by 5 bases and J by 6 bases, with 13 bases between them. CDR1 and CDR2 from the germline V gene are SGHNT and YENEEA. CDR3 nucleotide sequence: TGTGCCAGCAGCCATTCGTACCAGGCTGAAGCTTTCTTT. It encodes CASSHSYQAEAFF.

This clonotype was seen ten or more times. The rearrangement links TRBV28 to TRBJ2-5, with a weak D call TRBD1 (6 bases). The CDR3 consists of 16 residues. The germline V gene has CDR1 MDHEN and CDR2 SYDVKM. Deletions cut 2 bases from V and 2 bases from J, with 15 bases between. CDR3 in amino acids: CASSLMSRTAQETQYF. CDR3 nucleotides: TGTGCCAGCAGTTTAATGAGTAGGACAGCGCAAGAGACCCAGTACTTC.

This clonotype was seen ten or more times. The CDR3 protein is CASSLLQGPDTQYF. The CDR3 DNA follows: TGTGCCAGCAGTTTATTGCAGGGCCCAGATACGCAGTATTTT. This sequence joins TRBV28 and TRBJ2-3; possibly TRBD1 for D (5 bases). The germline CDR1 and CDR2 sequences are MDHEN and SYDVKM. The CDR3 is made up of 14 amino acids. V lost 1 base and J 4 bases, leaving 9 bases between the germline ends.